This T cell receptor beta chain was profiled in a study of identical twins. Trimming removed 1 base at V and 4 bases at J, with 11 bases between. The CDR3 length is 14 residues. The germline gives CDR1 SGHRS, CDR2 YFSETQ. This clonotype was seen repeatedly, ten times or more. TCRdb processed the 5' RACE reads anew with MiXCR; each CDR3 protein has one entry. The sample shows about 100,000 distinct CDR3 sequences, 5.9% of them seen only once. The TCR was taken from a woman between 50 and 59 years old in good health. The sequencing sample was made of memory T cells sorted from blood. This chain connects TRBV5-1 to TRBJ2-5, with D uncertain. The CDR3 sequence: CASSLRRVGETQYF. CDR3 coding DNA: TGCGCCAGCAGCTTGAGAAGGGTCGGAGAGACCCAGTACTTC.